This TCR beta chain was found in a study of glioma-infiltrating T cells after dendritic cell vaccination. Regarding the study as a whole: Complete blood and tumor specimen sets were limited to few patients.

Sequencing was performed with immunoSEQ multiplex PCR; in TCRdb, only in-frame clones are kept and a portion is missing. Here the sample spans fewer than 110,000 clones, around 81% being singletons. Concerning this clone itself: The antigen remains undetermined.

The source is a human donor with glioblastoma. The material sequenced was blood, taken before dendritic cell vaccination.

The CDR3 bases are TGCGCCAGCAGCCAAGGGACAGGGGGCGTGACTGAAGCTTTCTTT. Translating it yields CASSQGTGGVTEAFF. The chain joins TRBV4-3 to TRBJ1-1; 11 positions agree with TRBD1. The germline CDR1 and CDR2 sequences are LGHNA and YSLEER. The trim removed 1 base at V and 5 bases at J, leaving 3 bases unmatched. The CDR3 loop spans 15 amino acids.